This T cell receptor beta chain was captured in a study of cytomegalovirus exposure and HLA in healthy donors. The CDR3 is 14 residues long. V dropped 1 base and J dropped 0 bases, with 6 bases sitting between them. Per germline, CDR1 MGHRA and CDR2 YSYEKL. The PCR employed 60 Vbeta primers together with 13 Jbeta primers. Measured with immunoSEQ multiplex PCR; TCRdb has only the in-frame clones, and not every one. The sample carries some 91,000 clones, approximately 86% recorded once. Material for sequencing was PBMCs. The chain employs TRBV4-1 and TRBJ1-2; D remains unclear. The receptor was derived from a man aged 30 to 45 in good health and CMV-seropositive. The CDR3 protein is CASSQVGTNYGYTF. DNA of the CDR3: TGCGCCAGCAGCCAAGTCGGTACTAACTATGGCTACACCTTC.